The entry that follows covers one T cell receptor beta chain sequence. Antigen unknown. This specimen belongs to a study of PD-L1 blockade in urothelial cancer. Study as a whole: Males with urothelial cancer arising in the bladder constituted most of the roughly 30 patients.

Study-level findings and limits: Survival was better when pretreatment blood TCR clonality fell below the median.

Time point meaning: pretreatment peripheral blood. Germline V gene sequence: CDR1 SNHLY, CDR2 FYNNEI. CDR3 length equals 15 residues. The trim removed 7 bases at V and 1 base at J, leaving 8 bases unmatched. Synthetic TCR analog templates were spiked into each PCR. Clones were sequenced by immunoSEQ multiplex PCR, and TCRdb holds only the in-frame ones, with some missing. The sample yields approximately 47,000 clones, 75% to 85% seen once. The source of this sequence is a middle-aged man with urothelial cancer. This chain connects TRBV2 to TRBJ1-2; 8 bases match TRBD1. This specimen consisted of PBMCs, obtained around atezolizumab (anti-PD-L1) treatment. This CDR3 is CASKAGTGFNYGYTF. The DNA of the CDR3 is TGTGCCAGCAAGGCCGGGACAGGATTTAACTATGGCTACACCTTC.